The TCR beta chain under discussion was sequenced for a study of cytomegalovirus exposure and HLA in healthy donors. Study-level findings and limits: Most observed TCR sequences were rare, whereas some public TCRs were detected in many donors.

This clone came up once. Its specificity is not known. The CDR3 is 15 amino acids. V was cut by 5 bases and J by 1 base, with 13 bases left in between. CDR1 and CDR2 from the germline V gene are KGHSH and LQKENI. Some clones are missing from TCRdb's copy, which holds only in-frame ones; the method was immunoSEQ multiplex PCR. This sample yields about 240,000 clones, of which approximately 84% are seen a single time; about 1.2% belongs to the top ten. The receptor comes from a woman in her twenties or thirties in good health and CMV-seropositive. J is TRBJ2-3 and V is TRBV18; D is possibly TRBD2 (5 bases). Input material: PBMCs. The CDR3 is CASSGGLAGTDTQYF. The CDR3 coding sequence is TGTGCCAGCTCAGGAGGATTGGCCGGCACAGATACGCAGTATTTT.